The 20 T cell receptor beta chains presented below share a single source sample, sequenced in a study of blood T cell repertoires in COVID-19 (TCRdb year 2020). Receptor amplification or capture employed the immunoSEQ multiplex PCR assay. TCRdb carries this immuneACCESS record with in-frame sequences only. Its versions omit some clonotypes, under half of them owing to an unresolved V gene in the studies checked, with the rest unexplained. A total of about 400,000 clones appear in this sample, 88% of them only once. The top ten clonotypes cover over 0.9% of the sample. The specimen was PBMCs or T cells enriched from blood (not recorded which). The receptors stem from a woman between 25 and 40 years old with acute COVID-19.

This clone occurred a few times. This chain links TRBV11-3 with TRBJ1-1; 7 nucleotides agree with TRBD1. This CDR3 has 15 residues. Per the germline V gene, CDR1 is SGHNT and CDR2 is YENEEA. After removal of 2 bases from V and 4 bases from J, the junction contained 7 bases not matched to a gene. CDR3 nucleotides: TGTGCCAGCAGCTTAAGGGCAGGGGGGTCCACTGAAGCTTTCTTT. It specifies CASSLRAGGSTEAFF.

This clone showed up just a few times. The chain links TRBV7-7 to TRBJ1-5; D possibly corresponds to TRBD1 (5 bases). Looked up from germline, CDR1 is SSHAT and CDR2 is FNYEAQ (reference sequence). This CDR3 is 15 amino acids long. V dropped 5 bases and J dropped 0 bases, with 11 bases sitting between them. The CDR3, as DNA: TGTGCCAGCAGCCCCACAGGAGATAGCAATCAGCCCCAGCATTTT. Protein: CASSPTGDSNQPQHF.

V usage is TRBV11-2 and J usage is TRBJ1-5; TRBD1 matches 7 bases. There are 16 residues in the CDR3. V lost 5 bases and J lost 1; bases outside the gene matches: 8. Germline V gene lookup returns CDR1 SGHAT and CDR2 FQNNGV. The CDR3 bases are TGTGCCAGCAGCCCAGGGACAGCCTTAAGCAATCAGCCCCAGCATTTT. Its translation: CASSPGTALSNQPQHF.

V gene TRBV3-1 (or the pseudogene TRBV3-2) combines with J gene TRBJ1-1, with D unclear. This CDR3 has 15 residues. The V end was cut by 2 bases, the J end by 5 bases, with 15 bases between. The germline V gene encodes CDR1 LGHDT and CDR2 YNNKEL (reference sequence). CDR3 protein: CASSQIEVSVTEAFF. As DNA, the CDR3 is TGTGCCAGCAGCCAAATTGAAGTTTCGGTGACTGAAGCTTTCTTT.

V is TRBV24-1 and J is TRBJ2-5, with 9 bases matching TRBD1. The CDR3 has 14 amino acids. Trimming removed 3 bases from V and 5 bases from J; junction bases left unmatched: 3. Germline V gives CDR1 KGHDR, CDR2 SFDVKD. This CDR3 is CATSDTGGAETQYF. The CDR3 nucleotides are TGTGCCACCAGTGATACAGGGGGCGCGGAGACCCAGTACTTC.

This chain joins TRBV27 and TRBJ2-1; no clear D gene. The CDR3 extends over 11 amino acids. In germline, CDR1 is MNHEY, CDR2 SMNVEV (reference sequence). The V and J ends lost 6 bases and 9 bases respectively, with 9 bases between them. The CDR3 DNA sequence: TGTGCCAGCAGGACTTCTATTGAGCAGTTCTTC. Its protein is CASRTSIEQFF.

The genes are TRBV10-3 and TRBJ1-1; weak D call: TRBD1 (6 bases). Germline V gene sequence: CDR1 ENHRY, CDR2 SYGVKD. This CDR3 comprises 13 residues. V was clipped by 4 bases and J by 3 bases, with 9 bases between them. Here the CDR3 reads CAISVDSYTEAFF. CDR3 nucleotide sequence: TGTGCCATCAGTGTGGACAGTTACACTGAAGCTTTCTTT.

V gene TRBV7-2 combines with J gene TRBJ2-1; tentatively, D is TRBD1 (5 bases). Deletions cut 1 base from V and 3 bases from J, with 10 bases between. Per germline, CDR1 SGHTA and CDR2 FQGNSA. The CDR3 covers 15 residues. The CDR3 DNA reads as TGTGCCAGCAGCTTAGTTTGGGGCAACTACAATGAGCAGTTCTTC. It encodes CASSLVWGNYNEQFF.

This chain's CDR3 is CASSLTGSGNTIYF. CDR3 bases: TGTGCCAGCAGCTTAACAGGTTCAGGAAACACCATATATTTT. V and J are TRBV7-9 and TRBJ1-3, with D tentatively TRBD1 (5 bases). Germline CDR1 is SEHNR and CDR2 is FQNEAQ (reference sequence). Trimming cost V 2 bases and J 4 bases, with 9 bases left between them. The CDR3 extends over 14 amino acids.

The chain has TRBV5-1 and TRBJ1-4; 8 nucleotides agree with TRBD1. The CDR3 is made up of 15 amino acids. Germline V gene lookup returns CDR1 SGHRS and CDR2 YFSETQ. The trim removed 5 bases at V and 4 bases at J, leaving 7 bases unmatched. The CDR3 reads CASSSLDRVNEKLFF. The DNA of the CDR3 is TGCGCCAGCAGTTCGTTGGACAGGGTTAATGAAAAACTGTTTTTT.

Comments on this clone: The same CDR3 also results from other DNA sequences found in this sample. This chain uses TRBV7-3 with TRBJ2-1; D is possibly TRBD2 (5 bases). The CDR3 sequence is 12 residues long. Trimming stripped 3 bases from V and 6 bases from J, with 6 bases between. The germline gives CDR1 SGHTA, CDR2 FQGTGA. The CDR3 DNA is TGTGCCAGCAGCTTCAGCGGCAATGAGCAGTTCTTC. Translated: CASSFSGNEQFF.

The rearrangement joins TRBV2 to TRBJ1-1; a possible D gene is TRBD1 (5 bases). Per the germline V gene, CDR1 is SNHLY and CDR2 is FYNNEI. Trimming took off 6 bases at V and 7 bases at J, with 21 bases between the two ends. The CDR3 covers 15 residues. This CDR3 is CASRTDAGPVGEAFF. In DNA, the CDR3 is TGTGCCAGCAGAACAGACGCGGGACCTGTCGGTGAAGCTTTCTTT.

The chain combines TRBV2 with TRBJ1-1, with D possibly being TRBD1 (5 bases). The CDR3 sequence is 11 residues long. Germline V gene data show CDR1 as SNHLY and CDR2 as FYNNEI. Trimming removed 7 bases from V and 6 bases from J, with 9 bases in between. Here the CDR3 DNA reads TGTGCCAGCAACAGGCCCCCTGAAGCTTTCTTT. Amino acid sequence: CASNRPPEAFF.

The chain is built from TRBV29-1 and TRBJ2-7, with 10 positions matching TRBD1. V dropped 4 bases and J dropped 4; count of bases not matched to a gene: 4. Germline CDR1 and CDR2: SQVTM and ANQGSEA. CDR3 length equals 13 residues. CDR3 loop: CSVVWDRGYEQYF. CDR3 DNA sequence: TGCAGCGTTGTCTGGGACAGGGGTTACGAGCAGTACTTC.

V usage is TRBV19 and J usage is TRBJ1-6, with D perhaps matching TRBD1 (6 bases). The CDR3 loop spans 14 amino acids. Germline V gives CDR1 LNHDA, CDR2 SQIVND (reference sequence). V lost 2 bases and J 8 bases, leaving 10 bases between the germline ends. The CDR3, as DNA: TGTGCCAGTAGTATACAGGGGTCGGATTCACCCCTCCACTTT. Translating it yields CASSIQGSDSPLHF. The whole variable domain, filled in from reference TRBV19 and TRBJ1-6, reads DGGITQSPKYLFRKEGQNVTLSCEQNLNHDAMYWYRQDPGQGLRLIYYSQIVNDFQKGDIAEGYSVSREKKESFPLTVTSAQKNPTAFYLCASSIQGSDSPLHFGNGTRLTVT.

This clone was seen a single time. This rearrangement joins TRBV28 to TRBJ1-6, with 10 bases that match TRBD1. With V trimmed by 6 bases and J by 5 bases, 10 bases remained unmatched. Per germline, CDR1 MDHEN and CDR2 SYDVKM. CDR3 length: 17 residues. The CDR3 sequence is CASSSIAGTGDNSPLHF. CDR3 sequence (DNA): TGTGCCAGCAGCTCGATCGCCGGGACAGGGGATAATTCACCCCTCCACTTT.

The rearrangement joins TRBV25-1 to TRBJ2-1; 8 bases match TRBD1. CDR1 and CDR2 (germline): MGHDK, SYGVNS. The V and J ends lost 2 bases and 6 bases, in that order; junction bases with no gene match: 6. The CDR3 is made up of 15 amino acids. This CDR3 is CASSEIGDRFNEQFF. The CDR3, as DNA: TGTGCCAGCAGTGAAATAGGGGACAGGTTCAATGAGCAGTTCTTC.

The gene calls are TRBV19 and TRBJ1-2; 8 positions match TRBD1. CDR1 and CDR2 (germline): LNHDA, SQIVND (reference sequence). This CDR3 contains 14 residues. J was trimmed by 2 bases and V by 7 bases; bases with no gene match: 6. The CDR3 sequence: CASTPAGGNYGYTF. In DNA form, the CDR3 reads TGTGCCAGTACACCTGCAGGGGGCAACTATGGCTACACCTTC.

Here the CDR3 reads CASSMSGGGYEQYF. The CDR3, as DNA: TGTGCCAGTAGTATGTCAGGGGGCGGGTACGAGCAGTACTTC. The rearrangement joins TRBV19 to TRBJ2-7, with 8 bases identical to TRBD1. J was trimmed by 4 bases and V by 3 bases; bases with no gene match: 5. The CDR3 has 14 residues. Germline V CDR1 and CDR2: LNHDA, SQIVND (reference sequence). Supplemented by reference TRBV19 and TRBJ2-7, the full variable domain reads DGGITQSPKYLFRKEGQNVTLSCEQNLNHDAMYWYRQDPGQGLRLIYYSQIVNDFQKGDIAEGYSVSREKKESFPLTVTSAQKNPTAFYLCASSMSGGGYEQYFGPGTRLTVT.

The rearrangement uses TRBV7-6 and TRBJ1-4, with 7 bases matching TRBD1. CDR1 is SGHVS, CDR2 FNYEAQ, per germline. The CDR3 spans 14 residues. V gave up 5 bases and J gave up 12 bases; unmatched junction bases: 12. The DNA of the CDR3 is TGTGCCAGCAGCCCGGGACAGCTCTCCCGCGAACTGTTTTTT. Its protein is CASSPGQLSRELFF.